This TCR beta chain comes out of a study of blood T cell repertoires in COVID-19 (dated by TCRdb to 2018 to 2020). With regard to the full study: The collaborator samples originated in the United States, Italy and Spain and spanned the acute and convalescent phases of COVID-19. The material from the prospective study consisted of cDNA or gDNA derived from T cells, B-cell-depleted T cells, or PBMCs. The dataset comprised deeply sampled blood TCRbeta repertoires from subjects exposed to, actively infected with, or recovered from COVID-19. The repertoires were released in a freely available public database meant as a resource for research on the immune response to SARS-CoV-2. The samples were drawn from the first 160 participants of the ongoing ImmuneRACE study and from some 1,300 subjects provided by 6 global collaborators. The sample metadata nearly always contained a de-identified subject ID, COVID-19 status, age in years and sex. Where HLA class I and class II types were available, the types were taken from metadata supplied by the sample provider, not from assay-based typing.

TCRbeta CDR3 regions were amplified from genomic DNA using the immunoSEQ Assay, a bias-controlled multiplex PCR. Per the authors' processing: The number of nucleated cells in each sample was estimated by amplification of reference gene primers within the assay. To quantify the absolute abundance of each unique TCRbeta CDR3 rearrangement, sequence reads were collapsed and filtered. For each sample, productive Simpson clonality was calculated by taking the square root of Simpson's diversity index across productive rearrangements. Drawn from immuneACCESS, this table holds only the in-frame rearrangements with V and J called that TCRdb kept. Clones are partly lost; checked studies trace under half to an unresolved V gene and leave the rest unexplained. D and trimming were read from the DNA, whereas the V and J calls and clone size are those reported in that table. Across this sample there are about 140,000 clones, with around 80% seen only once. Roughly a tenth of the sample goes to the ten largest clones.

V and J are truncated by 7 bases and 4 bases respectively, leaving an intervening sequence of 10 bases. There are 11 amino acids in the CDR3, from cysteine to phenylalanine inclusive. This entry keeps only the CDR3 DNA: 33 bases, framed from base 1. CDR1 and CDR2 are drawn from the germline V gene (reference sequence): GTSNPN, SVGIG. Regarding this clone: Its cognate antigen has yet to be identified. Base qualities are missing; no much larger clone stands one base away.

The collaborating institutions used their own protocols to collect whole blood in K2EDTA tubes. For TCRbeta analysis, collaborators shipped samples in one of three forms: frozen whole blood, isolated PBMCs, or DNA extracted from either of those sample types. Results and caveats for the whole study, not just this receptor: The quantity of clinical and demographic metadata differed by source and by participant and was supplied without curation.

This sequence uses TRBV30 and TRBJ1-2, and the D gene may be TRBD1, 6 bases matching. This TCR was sampled from a man between 60 and 75 years old with active or convalescent COVID-19. Input material: peripheral blood. The CDR3 in this case is CASGVSYGYTF. The nucleotide sequence reads as follows: TGTGCCTCAGGGGTTTCCTATGGCTACACCTTC.